The TCR beta chain described here comes from a study of human T cells and chemical hapten exposure. This clonotype has a handful of counts. Unfractionated whole blood was the source from which total RNA was extracted. Trimming shortened V by 2 bases and J by 3 bases, and 10 bases separated the two germline ends. The CDR3 sequence is 14 residues long. The library gave individual cDNA molecules unique molecular identifiers. TCRdb redid the calling of the reads with MiXCR, one entry per CDR3 protein. The data show about 120,000 distinct CDR3 sequences, with less than 10% seen just once and 1.4% held by the top ten.

This receptor was identified in a human donor in good health. Some clones in this sample may be carry-over from other donors' samples. V and J are TRBV12-3 or TRBV12-4 and TRBJ2-5; D perhaps matches TRBD1 (7 bases). Sequencing was done on a sample of whole blood. DNA for the CDR3: TGTGCCAGCAGTTTACTCAGGGGGGAAGAGACCCAGTACTTC. Protein sequence: CASSLLRGEETQYF.